This T cell receptor beta chain came from a study of lymphopenia after photon versus proton radiotherapy. Libraries were prepared by immunoSEQ multiplex PCR; TCRdb keeps only in-frame clonotypes and omits some of them. The sample carries about 40,000 clones, just over 85% recorded once. Whole-study findings and limits: In patients who died, overall survival fell as post-nadir TCR diversity dropped more. Oligoclonal CD8+ Temra expansion after nadir drove photon patients' diversity drop. Relative stability marked proton patients; photon patients lost diversity and naive cells. Survival link was tested only in deceased patients; proton benefit remains a possibility.

Germline loops: CDR1 SGHRS, CDR2 YFSETQ. Trimming took 0 bases from V and 4 from J, leaving 10 bases between them. CDR3 length: 14 amino acids. About this clone: Its target is unknown.

The V call is TRBV5-1, the J call TRBJ1-2, with D unclear. This TCR came from a woman aged 70-85 years with pancreatic cancer. Some clones in this sample may be carry-over from other donors' samples. The sequences come from peripheral blood, collected from a patient treated with proton-based radiotherapy. CDR3 region: CASSLASDAYGYTF. The CDR3 nucleotides read TGCGCCAGCAGCTTGGCTTCGGATGCCTATGGCTACACCTTC.